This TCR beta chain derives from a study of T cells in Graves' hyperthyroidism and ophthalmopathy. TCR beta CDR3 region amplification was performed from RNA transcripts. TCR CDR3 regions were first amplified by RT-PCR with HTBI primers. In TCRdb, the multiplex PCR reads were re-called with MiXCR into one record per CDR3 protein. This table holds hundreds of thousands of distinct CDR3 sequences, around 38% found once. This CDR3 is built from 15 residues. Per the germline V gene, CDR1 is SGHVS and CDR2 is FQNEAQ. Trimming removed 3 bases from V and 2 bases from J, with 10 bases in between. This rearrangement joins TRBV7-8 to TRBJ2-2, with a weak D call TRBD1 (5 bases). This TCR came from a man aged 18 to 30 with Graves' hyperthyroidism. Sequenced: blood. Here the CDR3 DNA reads TGTGCCAGCAGCTTCGTAACAGGCAACACCGGGGAGCTGTTTTTT. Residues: CASSFVTGNTGELFF.